This TCR beta chain was sequenced during a study of blood T cell repertoires in COVID-19. Study-wide context: The United States, Italy and Spain were the sources of the acute and convalescent COVID-19 samples. Nucleic acid was either cDNA or gDNA, and it came from T cells, B-cell-depleted T cells, or PBMCs.

The CDR3 runs 15 residues. V was cut by 3 bases and J by 5 bases, with 16 bases left in between. Germline-derived CDR1 and CDR2 are KGHSH and LQKENI. Original processing notes: Reference gene primers were amplified, and this amplification served to estimate nucleated cell counts. Profiling relied on immunoSEQ multiplex PCR, and the TCRdb table lists in-frame clones only, not all of them. Clonal size and the V and J genes are those of that table, whereas D and trimming came from the DNA. Of over 100,000 clones listed, roughly 75% are singletons. Sequencing input: peripheral blood. The chain has TRBV18 and TRBJ1-2; TRBD1 is a possible D gene (6 bases). This clonotype originated in a man aged 55 to 70 with active or convalescent COVID-19. The CDR3, as DNA: TGTGCCAGCTCACCCCAAGTGGACAGTCCTTATGGCTACACCTTC. Amino acid sequence: CASSPQVDSPYGYTF.